Reported below is one T cell receptor (beta chain). No antigen is known for it. Base qualities are not recorded, but no much larger clone differs from it by a single base. The ViraFEST assay stimulated PBMC with viral peptide pools and then used TCR sequencing to identify antigen-specific CD4+ T cell clonotypes by expansion. After more than 9 days of culture, CD4+ T cells were isolated with the EasySep CD4+ T cell isolation kit. None of the healthy vaccine recipients had a prior SARS-CoV-2 infection, which was confirmed by nucleocapsid antibody tests that came back negative both before and after vaccination. About 2.1 million PBMC per well were cultured in IMDM with approximately 5% human AB serum, 10 IU/ml IL-2 and gentamicin, plus 10 ug/ml peptides. Half of the culture medium was replaced with fresh IL-2-containing medium on days 3 and 7. Unless noted otherwise, every peptide stimulation condition was grown in triplicate wells. Using Ficoll-Paque Plus gradient centrifugation, PBMC were separated from whole blood and then either used fresh or cryopreserved at -140C. The spike proteins of SARS-CoV-2 and of the common cold coronaviruses HCoV-NL63, HCoV-OC43 and HCoV-229E were spanned by overlapping peptide pools. The QIAamp micro DNA kit was used to extract genomic DNA from the cultured CD4+ T cells.

The library was generated by the immunoSEQ multiplex PCR assay. TCR beta CDR3 sequencing was performed on DNA from the cultured, isolated CD4+ T cells. The study's own analysis went as follows. The analysis removed non-productive TCR sequences, trimmed reads to the CDR3 region, and retained only CDR3s that were 7 or more amino acids long. Antigen-specific clonotypes were identified using the MANAFEST web app by comparison of expansion in peptide wells against reference cultures. To be called positive, a clone needed expansion at FDR<0.05 compared with the reference and with all other wells, an odds ratio greater than 5, and a frequency greater than 0.1% in two replicate wells. A clonotype was defined as cross-reactive if the clonotype was significantly expanded both in SARS-CoV-2 spike wells and in at least one common cold coronavirus spike condition. CDR3 similarity was assessed by Levenshtein distance using the stringdist R package, and unrooted trees were constructed with ape in R 3.6.1. Held by TCRdb, this immuneACCESS table contains in-frame sequences only and omits some clones. Under half of the omission traces to an unresolved V gene where checked; the cause of the rest is unknown. That table furnishes V, J and clone size, whereas the DNA furnished D and trimming. Recorded for this sample are about 79,000 clones; around 74% of them occurred a single time. The ten top clones hold roughly 1.7% of the sample.

The entry originates in a study of vaccination effects on CD4 cells after COVID-19 (dated by TCRdb to between 2022 and 2023). Context from the whole study: Participants received two doses of either the BNT162b2 or the mRNA-1273 mRNA SARS-CoV-2 vaccine. The full study included 9 to 10 COVID-19 convalescent patients and a few SARS-CoV-2-naive healthy vaccine recipients. In the study, cultures from other donors were sequenced using the Oncomine TCR Beta short-read assay on an Illumina iSeq 100. In both COVID-19 convalescent patients and infection-naive vaccine recipients, the study compared SARS-CoV-2 spike-specific CD4+ TCR repertoires from before mRNA vaccination with those from after it. What the research found in general, with its limitations: Limitations of the study were the small number of convalescent patients and the absence of early post-infection timepoints. In healthy vaccine recipients, vaccine-induced clones were almost all SARS-CoV-2 mono-reactive, with only 1 of 255 being cross-reactive with common cold coronaviruses. Both infection-induced and vaccine-induced clones contracted markedly at late post-vaccination timepoints, which is consistent with waning T cell responses.

The material was CD4+ T cells from PBMCs cultured with HCoV-229E spike peptides, obtained before COVID-19 vaccination. This sample's cell subset or site label indicates: HCoV-229E spike overlapping peptide pool stimulation. The sequence came from a human donor who received a COVID-19 vaccine.

The DNA sequence follows: TGTGCCAGCAGCCCTCAGGGGCAGGGGGCTTTCTTT. Translated, it reads CASSPQGQGAFF. Recombination connected TRBV7-8 to TRBJ1-1; the D region possibly corresponds to TRBD1 (6 bases align). From the germline V gene, CDR1 is SGHVS and CDR2 is FQNEAQ. There are 12 amino acids in the CDR3, from cysteine to phenylalanine inclusive. Only the CDR3 part of the read is kept: 36 bases, read in frame from the first base. V loses 5 bases of germline sequence and J loses 11 bases, and the interval between the two ends is 15 bases.